The clone carrying this T cell receptor (beta chain) was observed many times. This specimen comes from a study of spatial heterogeneity in lung cancer. Study information: In the raw reads, each unique TCR and UMI combination was present more than ten times on average.

A unique molecular identifier was attached to every TCR cDNA molecule. TCRdb itself ran the 5' RACE reads through MiXCR, one entry per CDR3 protein. The sample shows tens of thousands of distinct CDR3 sequences, roughly 12% of them seen only once. The sample's time point: sample taken at primary tumor resection. Unsorted samples of tumor, nontumor lung or frozen PBMC had their whole RNA sequenced. There are 16 residues in the CDR3. Between the trimmed V and J ends, which lost 6 bases and 8 bases, there was a span of 25 bases. This sample comprised PBMCs, obtained at surgery. The V call is TRBV12-3 or TRBV12-4, the J call TRBJ2-5; D may be TRBD1 or TRBD2 (6 bases each). The sequence was collected from a male donor with early-stage non-small cell lung cancer. This chain's CDR3 is CASSWRATGTPLTQYF. CDR3 in DNA: TGTGCCAGCAGCTGGAGGGCGACAGGTACCCCGCTTACCCAGTACTTC.